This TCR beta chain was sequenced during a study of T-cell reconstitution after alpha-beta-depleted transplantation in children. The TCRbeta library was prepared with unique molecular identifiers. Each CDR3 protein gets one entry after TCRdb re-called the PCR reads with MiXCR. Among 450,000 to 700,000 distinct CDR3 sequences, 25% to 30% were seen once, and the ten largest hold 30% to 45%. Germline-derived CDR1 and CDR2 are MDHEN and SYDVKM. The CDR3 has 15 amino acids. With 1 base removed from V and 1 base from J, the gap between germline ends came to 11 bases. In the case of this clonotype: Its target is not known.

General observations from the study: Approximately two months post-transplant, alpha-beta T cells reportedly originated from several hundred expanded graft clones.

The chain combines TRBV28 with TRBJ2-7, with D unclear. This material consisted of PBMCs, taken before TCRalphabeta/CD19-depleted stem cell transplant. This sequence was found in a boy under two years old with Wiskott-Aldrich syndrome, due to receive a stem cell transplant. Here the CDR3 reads CASSLLVHLSYEQYF. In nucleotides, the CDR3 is TGTGCCAGCAGTTTATTGGTTCACTTGTCCTACGAGCAGTACTTC.